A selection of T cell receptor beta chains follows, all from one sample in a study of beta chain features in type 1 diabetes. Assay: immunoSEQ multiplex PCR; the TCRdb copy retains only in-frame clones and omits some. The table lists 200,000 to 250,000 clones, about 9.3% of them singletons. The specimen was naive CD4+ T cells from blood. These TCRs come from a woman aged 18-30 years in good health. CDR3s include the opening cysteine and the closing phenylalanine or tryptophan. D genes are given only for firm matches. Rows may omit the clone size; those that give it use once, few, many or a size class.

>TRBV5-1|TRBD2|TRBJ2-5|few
CASSSGLPQETQYF
TGCGCCAGCAGCTCGGGACTACCGCAAGAGACCCAGTACTTC
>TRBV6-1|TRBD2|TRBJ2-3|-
CASKLAGVSDTQYF
TGTGCCAGCAAACTAGCGGGAGTATCGGATACGCAGTATTTT
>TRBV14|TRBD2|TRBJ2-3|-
CASSQERGEDTQYF
TGTGCCAGCAGCCAAGAACGGGGGGAAGATACGCAGTATTTT
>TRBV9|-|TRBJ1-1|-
CASSVALYGERTEAFF
TGTGCCAGCAGCGTAGCTTTATACGGGGAGAGAACTGAAGCTTTCTTT
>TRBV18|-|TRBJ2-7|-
CASSSQGQRYEQYF
TGTGCCAGCTCTTCTCAGGGTCAGCGATACGAGCAGTACTTC
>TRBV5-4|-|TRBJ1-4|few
CASSTGINEKLFF
TGTGCCAGCAGCACAGGGATTAATGAAAAACTGTTTTTT
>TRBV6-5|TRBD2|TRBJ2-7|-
CASSKLAGGPREQYF
TGTGCCAGCAGTAAGTTAGCGGGGGGGCCAAGGGAGCAGTACTTC
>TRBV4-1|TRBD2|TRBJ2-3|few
CASSQAGTSATDTQYF
TGCGCCAGCAGCCAAGCAGGGACTAGCGCAACAGATACGCAGTATTTT
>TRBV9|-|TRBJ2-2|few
CASSPGATDTGELFF
TGTGCCAGCAGCCCCGGAGCGACAGACACCGGGGAGCTGTTTTTT
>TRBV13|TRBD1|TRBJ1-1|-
CASSLGGQGGNTEAFF
TGTGCCAGCAGCTTAGGGGGACAGGGAGGTAACACTGAAGCTTTCTTT
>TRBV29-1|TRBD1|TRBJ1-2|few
CISFQVGGRGRYGYTF
TGCATCTCTTTCCAAGTAGGGGGCAGAGGACGCTATGGCTACACCTTC
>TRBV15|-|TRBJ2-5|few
CATSRAPDRWETQYF
TGTGCCACCAGCAGAGCCCCTGACAGGTGGGAGACCCAGTACTTC
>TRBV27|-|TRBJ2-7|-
CASSFFGGPTYEQYF
TGTGCCAGCAGTTTTTTTGGCGGTCCGACCTACGAGCAGTACTTC
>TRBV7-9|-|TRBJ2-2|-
CASSLAQGTGELFF
TGTGCCAGCAGCTTAGCGCAGGGGACCGGGGAGCTGTTTTTT
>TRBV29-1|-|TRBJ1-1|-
CSTGSMNTEAFF
TGCAGCACCGGGAGCATGAACACTGAAGCTTTCTTT
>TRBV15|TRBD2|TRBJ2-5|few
CATSARLAGGQETQYF
TGTGCCACCAGCGCTAGACTAGCGGGGGGCCAAGAGACCCAGTACTTC
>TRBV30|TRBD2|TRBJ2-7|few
CGYRGSGSYEQYF
TGTGGTTACCGAGGGAGCGGGAGTTACGAGCAGTACTTC
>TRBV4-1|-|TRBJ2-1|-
CASSQILGNNEQFF
TGCGCCAGCAGCCAAATTTTGGGCAACAATGAGCAGTTCTTC
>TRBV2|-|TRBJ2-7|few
CAGLGQGGYEQYF
TGTGCCGGTCTCGGGCAGGGCGGATACGAGCAGTACTTC
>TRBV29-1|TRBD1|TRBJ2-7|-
CSVGGTGGYEQYF
TGCAGCGTCGGCGGGACAGGAGGCTACGAGCAGTACTTC
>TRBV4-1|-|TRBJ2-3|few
CASSQLIMTDTQYF
TGCGCCAGCAGCCAACTAATTATGACAGATACGCAGTATTTT
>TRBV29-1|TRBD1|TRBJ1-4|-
CSVADRGTDEKLFF
TGCAGCGTGGCTGACAGGGGAACAGATGAAAAACTGTTTTTT
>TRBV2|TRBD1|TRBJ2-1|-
CASSVDRGSYNEQFF
TGTGCCAGCAGTGTCGACAGGGGATCCTACAATGAGCAGTTCTTC
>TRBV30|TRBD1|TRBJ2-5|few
CAWAPRGRKETQYF
TGTGCCTGGGCACCCAGGGGGCGGAAGGAGACCCAGTACTTC
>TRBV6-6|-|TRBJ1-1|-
CASSYSSGLGTEAFF
TGTGCCAGCAGTTACTCCAGTGGGCTTGGGACTGAAGCTTTCTTT
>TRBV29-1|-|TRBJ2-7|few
CSVVWGAEQYF
TGCAGCGTTGTTTGGGGAGCGGAGCAGTACTTC
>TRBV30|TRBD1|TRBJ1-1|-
CAWSPDRTNTEAFF
TGTGCCTGGAGTCCGGACAGGACGAACACTGAAGCTTTCTTT
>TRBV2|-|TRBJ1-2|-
CASSDRAANYGYTF
TGTGCCAGCAGTGACAGGGCGGCAAACTATGGCTACACCTTC
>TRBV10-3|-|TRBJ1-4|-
CAISDNSGREKLFF
TGTGCCATCAGTGACAACAGCGGCCGAGAAAAACTGTTTTTT
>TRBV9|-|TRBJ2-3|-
CASSVATGTDTQYF
TGTGCCAGCAGCGTAGCTACAGGGACAGATACGCAGTATTTT
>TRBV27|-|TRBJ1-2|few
CASIGIGANYGYTF
TGTGCCAGCATAGGTATAGGGGCTAACTATGGCTACACCTTC
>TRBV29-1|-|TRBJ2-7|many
CSVGHSLYEQYF
TGCAGCGTTGGCCACAGCCTCTACGAGCAGTACTTC
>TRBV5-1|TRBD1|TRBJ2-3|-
CASSPGTGLDTQYF
TGCGCCAGCAGCCCTGGGACAGGGCTGGATACGCAGTATTTT
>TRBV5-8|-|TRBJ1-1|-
CASSLAGGFAEAFF
TGTGCCAGCAGCTTGGCGGGGGGCTTCGCTGAAGCTTTCTTT
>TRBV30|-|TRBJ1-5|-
CAWSLSVSNQPQHF
TGTGCCTGGAGTTTGTCGGTTAGCAATCAGCCCCAGCATTTT